This T cell receptor (beta chain) originates from a study of T cell repertoires in cytomegalovirus infection. On the study more broadly: Used in the study were CMV epitopes, some recently identified and HLA-C-restricted, others well-studied and HLA-B-restricted.

Using its own MiXCR run on the reads, TCRdb lists one record per CDR3 protein. The table shows 640,000 or so distinct CDR3 sequences, with around 31% occurring only once. CDR1 is MDHEN and CDR2 is SYDVKM in the germline V gene. The V end lost 5 bases, the J end lost 7 bases, and 12 bases lay between the germline ends. The CDR3 contains 13 residues. Concerning this clonotype: Its antigen is as yet unknown.

General study results and limits: Adding up the frequency of public TCR beta families identified people who carried CMV plus the relevant HLA. Clonotype analysis showed dominance of the ex vivo response by HLA-C-restricted CMV-specific TCR beta clonotypes.

V usage is TRBV28 and J usage is TRBJ1-5, with D uncertain. The receptor was isolated from a human donor in good health (CMV status not recorded). Some clones in this sample may be carry-over from other donors' samples. The material was cultured PBMCs, obtained from culture after CMV antigen stimulation. CDR3 sequence reads: CASSARLIQPQHF. For the CDR3, the DNA is TGTGCCAGCAGTGCTCGGTTGATCCAGCCCCAGCATTTT.